This TCR beta chain was sequenced during a study of neurological immune-mediated disorders. This CDR3 contains 19 residues. V shed 4 bases and J 1 base; nucleotides not matched to a gene: 13. Study observations and caveats: Falling below healthy controls, multiple sclerosis showed the least TCR clonal expansion, while HTLV-1-associated myelopathy showed the most.

Template-switch 5'RACE cDNA synthesis added a 10-nucleotide unique molecular identifier. Over 190 million TCR-beta sequences from 15-18 subjects came out of each sequencing run. Using its own MiXCR run on the 5' RACE reads, TCRdb lists one record per CDR3 protein. The repertoire holds around 51,000 distinct CDR3 sequences, with roughly an eighth as singletons. Note on this clonotype: Its antigen remains unidentified.

Indicated time point: longitudinal time-point 3. The unsorted libraries were made from 2 million PBMCs kept at -80 C. The sequenced sample was PBMCs. The sequence derives from a male donor with HTLV-1-associated myelopathy (HAM/TSP). The chain is built from TRBV12-3 or TRBV12-4 and TRBJ2-3; 11 nucleotides match TRBD2. This chain's CDR3 is CASSSPSGGTASGTDTQYF. DNA of the CDR3: TGTGCCAGCAGTTCACCTAGCGGGGGGACTGCATCGGGCACAGATACGCAGTATTTT.